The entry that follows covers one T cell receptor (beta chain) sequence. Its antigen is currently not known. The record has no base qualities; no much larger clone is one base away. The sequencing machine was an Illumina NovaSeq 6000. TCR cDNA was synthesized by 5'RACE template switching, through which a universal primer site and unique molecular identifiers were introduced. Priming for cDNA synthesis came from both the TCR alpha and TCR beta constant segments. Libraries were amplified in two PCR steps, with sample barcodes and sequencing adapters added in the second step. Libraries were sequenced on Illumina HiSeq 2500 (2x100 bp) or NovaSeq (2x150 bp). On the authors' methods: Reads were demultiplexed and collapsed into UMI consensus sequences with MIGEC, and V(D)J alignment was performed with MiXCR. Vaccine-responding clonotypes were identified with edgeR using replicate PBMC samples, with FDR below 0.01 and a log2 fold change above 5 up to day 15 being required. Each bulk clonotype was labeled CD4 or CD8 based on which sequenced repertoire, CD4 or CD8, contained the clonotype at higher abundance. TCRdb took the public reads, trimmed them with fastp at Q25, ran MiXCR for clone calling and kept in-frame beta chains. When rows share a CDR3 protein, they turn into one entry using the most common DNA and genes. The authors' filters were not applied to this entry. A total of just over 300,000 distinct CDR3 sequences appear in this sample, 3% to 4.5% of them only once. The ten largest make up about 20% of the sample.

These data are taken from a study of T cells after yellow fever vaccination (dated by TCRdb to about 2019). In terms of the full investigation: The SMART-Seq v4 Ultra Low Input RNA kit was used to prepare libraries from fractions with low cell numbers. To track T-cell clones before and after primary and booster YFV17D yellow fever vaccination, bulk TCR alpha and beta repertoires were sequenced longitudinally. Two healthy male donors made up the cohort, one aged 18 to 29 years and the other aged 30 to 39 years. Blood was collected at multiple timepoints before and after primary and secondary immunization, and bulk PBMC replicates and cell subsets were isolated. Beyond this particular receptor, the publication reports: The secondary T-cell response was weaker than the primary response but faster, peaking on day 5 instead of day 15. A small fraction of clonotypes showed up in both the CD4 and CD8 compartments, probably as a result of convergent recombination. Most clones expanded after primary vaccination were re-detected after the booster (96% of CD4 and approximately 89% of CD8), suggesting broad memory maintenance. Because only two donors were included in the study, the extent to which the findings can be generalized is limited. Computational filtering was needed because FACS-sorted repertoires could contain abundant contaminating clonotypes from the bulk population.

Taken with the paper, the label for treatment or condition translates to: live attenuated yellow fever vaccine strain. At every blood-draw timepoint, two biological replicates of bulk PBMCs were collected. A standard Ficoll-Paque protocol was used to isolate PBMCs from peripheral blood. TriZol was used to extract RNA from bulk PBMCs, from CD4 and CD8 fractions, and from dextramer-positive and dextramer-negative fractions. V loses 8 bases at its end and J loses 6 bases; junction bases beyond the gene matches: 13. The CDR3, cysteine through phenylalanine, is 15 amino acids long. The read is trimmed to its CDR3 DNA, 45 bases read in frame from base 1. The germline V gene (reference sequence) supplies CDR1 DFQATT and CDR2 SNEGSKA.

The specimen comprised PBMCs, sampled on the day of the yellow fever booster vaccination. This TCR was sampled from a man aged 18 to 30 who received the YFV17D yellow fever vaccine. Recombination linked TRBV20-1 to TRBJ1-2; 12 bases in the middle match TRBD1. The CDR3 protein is CSKSGTGGGKDGYTF. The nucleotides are TGCAGTAAATCCGGGACAGGGGGCGGAAAGGATGGCTACACCTTC.